This record concerns one TCR beta chain sequence. The record originates from a study of blood T cell repertoires in COVID-19. Looking at the study overall: COVID-19 samples collected from the United States, Italy and Spain covered acute and convalescent phases. PBMCs, B-cell-depleted T cells, or T cells provided the cDNA or gDNA that made up the material.

It was during active infection that Seattle patients were enrolled and then longitudinally followed. In the study's own analysis: Amplification of reference gene primers was used by the study to estimate nucleated cell counts. Repertoires were generated with immunoSEQ multiplex PCR, while TCRdb's copy carries only in-frame clones and drops some. Clone size and the V and J calls come from that table; the DNA yielded D and trimming. The data hold about 230,000 clones, with approximately 84% observed a single time. Germline CDR1 MDHEN, CDR2 SYDVKM. CDR3 length: 15 amino acids. Trimming pared 5 bases from V and 6 bases from J, leaving 19 bases between.

The sequence was obtained from a man aged 50 to 60 with COVID-19, enrolled during active disease. What was sequenced was peripheral blood. The chain combines TRBV28 with TRBJ1-1; perhaps TRBD1 as D (5 bases). The CDR3 loop is CASSGVGQGEAEAFF. In nucleotides, the CDR3 is TGTGCCAGCAGTGGGGTCGGGCAGGGTGAGGCTGAAGCTTTCTTT.